Listed here are 17 T cell receptor beta chains from one sample, sequenced in a study of cytomegalovirus exposure and HLA in healthy donors. The study ran its PCR with 60 Vbeta and 13 Jbeta primers. Sequencing was performed with immunoSEQ multiplex PCR; in TCRdb, only in-frame clones are kept and a portion is missing. The sample carries 93,000 or so clones, more than 65% recorded once. Sequenced: PBMCs. The source is a woman aged 18 to 35 in good health and CMV-seropositive.

J is TRBJ1-4 and V is TRBV15; D perhaps matches TRBD1 (6 bases). This CDR3 is built from 12 residues. Per the germline V gene, CDR1 is LNHNV and CDR2 is YYDKDF (reference sequence). Trimming took 0 bases from V and 10 from J, leaving 6 bases between them. Written as DNA, the CDR3 is TGTGCCACCAGCAGAGAGGGGGCAAAACTGTTTTTT. Its protein is CATSREGAKLFF.

The chain recombines TRBV27 with TRBJ1-1; D might be TRBD1 (5 bases). The V end was cut by 5 bases, the J end by 11 bases, with 18 bases between. The CDR3 runs 13 residues. Germline V gene data show CDR1 as MNHEY and CDR2 as SMNVEV (reference sequence). CDR3 loop: CASSERRGDHAFF. Here the CDR3 DNA reads TGTGCCAGCAGTGAGCGGCGGGGCGACCATGCTTTCTTT.

The chain links TRBV5-6 to TRBJ2-3; maybe TRBD1 (6 bases). V dropped 5 bases and J dropped 4 bases, with 11 bases sitting between them. This CDR3 region has 13 residues. Germline V gene lookup returns CDR1 SGHDT and CDR2 YYEEEE. CDR3 nucleotide sequence: TGTGCCAGCAGTATGTCAGGGGCAGATACGCAGTATTTT. Translated: CASSMSGADTQYF.

V usage is TRBV19 and J usage is TRBJ2-7, with D perhaps TRBD2 (5 bases). Germline V gene lookup returns CDR1 LNHDA and CDR2 SQIVND (reference sequence). V was clipped by 0 bases and J by 6 bases, with 9 bases between them. This CDR3 is 13 amino acids long. Written as DNA, the CDR3 is TGTGCCAGTAGTATAGATTCCGGGGTCGAGCAGTACTTC. Its translation is CASSIDSGVEQYF.

The V gene is TRBV19, the J gene TRBJ2-6, with D tentatively TRBD1 (6 bases). In germline, CDR1 is LNHDA, CDR2 SQIVND (reference sequence). The V gene lost 5 bases and the J gene lost 0 bases, with 20 bases spanning the gap. The CDR3 covers 19 residues. CDR3 sequence: CASSALRLQGNSGANVLTF. The CDR3 nucleotides read TGTGCCAGTAGTGCTCTACGGCTACAGGGAAACTCTGGGGCCAACGTCCTGACTTTC. The full variable domain, rest sourced from reference TRBV19 and TRBJ2-6, is DGGITQSPKYLFRKEGQNVTLSCEQNLNHDAMYWYRQDPGQGLRLIYYSQIVNDFQKGDIAEGYSVSREKKESFPLTVTSAQKNPTAFYLCASSALRLQGNSGANVLTFGAGSRLTVL.

Here the CDR3 DNA reads TGTGCCAGCAGCGGCCCGGGACTAGCGGGAGCGTTGGAAGATACGCAGTATTTT. It codes for CASSGPGLAGALEDTQYF. The chain is built from TRBV5-6 and TRBJ2-3; 14 nucleotides match TRBD2. The germline V gene encodes CDR1 SGHDT and CDR2 YYEEEE. The V and J ends lost 4 bases and 5 bases, in that order; junction bases with no gene match: 12. There are 18 residues in the CDR3.

This clone was seen a single time. This chain links TRBV4-1 with TRBJ2-7; 10 nucleotides align to TRBD1. The CDR3 length is 15 residues. CDR1 MGHRA and CDR2 YSYEKL come from the germline V gene. Trimming took 5 bases from V and 3 from J; bases not matched to a gene: 7. This chain's CDR3 is CASSRQGASDYEQYF. CDR3 nucleotides: TGCGCCAGCAGCAGACAGGGGGCGAGCGACTACGAGCAGTACTTC.

The CDR3 spells CASSFRREGLSDTQYF. The CDR3 DNA reads as TGTGCCAGCAGTTTCCGGCGGGAGGGCCTGTCAGATACGCAGTATTTT. The chain uses TRBV28 and TRBJ2-3, with 9 bases fitting TRBD2. Losses at the gene ends were 3 bases for V and 4 bases for J; bases not matched to a gene: 8. The CDR3 is 16 residues long. From germline, CDR1 is MDHEN and CDR2 SYDVKM.

The V call is TRBV2, the J call TRBJ2-2, with TRBD2 identical over 14 bases. The V gene end was trimmed by 8 bases and the J gene end by 5 bases; junction bases not matched to a gene: 4. Germline lookup yields CDR1 SNHLY and CDR2 FYNNEI. This CDR3 has 15 amino acids. The CDR3 spells CASGGLAGETGELFF. The CDR3 bases are TGTGCCAGCGGGGGACTAGCGGGGGAAACCGGGGAGCTGTTTTTT. Looking up the rest from reference TRBV2 and TRBJ2-2 gives the full variable domain: EPEVTQTPSHQVTQMGQEVILRCVPISNHLYFYWYRQILGQKVEFLVSFYNNEISEKSEIFDDQFSVERPDGSNFTLKIRSTKLEDSAMYFCASGGLAGETGELFFGEGSRLTVL.

The chain is built from TRBV5-1 and TRBJ2-5; D might be TRBD2 (6 bases). V lost 2 bases and J lost 5, with 13 bases in between. The CDR3 is 14 amino acids. Germline V lookup: CDR1 SGHRS, CDR2 YFSETQ. CDR3 nucleotide sequence: TGCGCCAGCAGCTTTTCATCTCGGGAGGAGACCCAGTACTTC. Translated, it gives CASSFSSREETQYF.

V is TRBV5-4 and J is TRBJ1-4; D call uncertain. The CDR3 totals 15 residues. Germline loops: CDR1 SGHNT, CDR2 YYREEE (reference sequence). The V end was cut by 4 bases, the J end by 0 bases, with 10 bases between. CDR3 in amino acids: CASSDKRATNEKLFF. The CDR3 DNA follows: TGTGCCAGCAGCGATAAAAGAGCAACTAATGAAAAACTGTTTTTT.

The chain carries TRBV5-1 and TRBJ2-7, with 7 positions matching TRBD1. J was trimmed by 3 bases and V by 0 bases; bases with no gene match: 3. The germline V gene has CDR1 SGHRS and CDR2 YFSETQ. This CDR3 is built from 14 residues. In DNA, the CDR3 is TGCGCCAGCAGCTTGGGGGCAGGGGGCTACGAGCAGTACTTC. It codes for CASSLGAGGYEQYF.

The genes are TRBV5-4 and TRBJ1-2, with 7 bases matching TRBD1. The J segment lost 9 bases and the V segment lost 9 bases, leaving 14 bases of the junction unmatched. This CDR3 spans 13 amino acids. Looked up from germline, CDR1 is SGHNT and CDR2 is YYREEE (reference sequence). The CDR3 loop reads CATPTGTGVRYTF. CDR3 DNA: TGTGCCACCCCCACGGGTACAGGGGTGCGCTACACCTTC.

This chain links TRBV5-6 with TRBJ1-5; D ambiguous. Germline V CDR1 and CDR2: SGHDT, YYEEEE. Trimming cost V 4 bases and J 7 bases, with 15 bases left between them. The CDR3 sequence is 14 residues long. Here the CDR3 DNA reads TGTGCCAGCAGCGTAGGACCGGGAGAGCAGCCCCAGCATTTT. This codes for CASSVGPGEQPQHF.

In its sample, this clone was seen a few times. The chain joins TRBV28 to TRBJ2-7, with 8 nucleotides matching TRBD2. CDR1 is MDHEN, CDR2 SYDVKM, per germline. V gave up 4 bases and J gave up 0 bases; unmatched junction bases: 5. CDR3 length: 15 residues. This CDR3 reads CASSSLAADSYEQYF. CDR3 nucleotide sequence: TGTGCCAGCAGTTCACTAGCGGCGGACTCCTACGAGCAGTACTTC.

The chain recombines TRBV5-1 with TRBJ2-7, with 11 positions matching TRBD2. There are 15 residues in the CDR3. Per germline, CDR1 SGHRS and CDR2 YFSETQ. J lost 5 bases, V lost 3 bases, and 7 bases had no gene match. CDR3 residues: CASSSTGTSGNEQYF. The CDR3 DNA is TGCGCCAGCAGCTCGACCGGGACTAGCGGCAACGAGCAGTACTTC.

This clone was seen just once. V usage is TRBV5-1 and J usage is TRBJ1-3, with D perhaps matching TRBD1 (5 bases). Germline assignment: CDR1 SGHRS and CDR2 YFSETQ. The V gene lost 4 bases and the J gene lost 0 bases, with 26 bases spanning the gap. This CDR3 region has 20 residues. CDR3 bases: TGCGCCAGCAGCCCACGGGGGGGAGCGCACCTATCCAACTCTGGAAACACCATATATTTT. This encodes CASSPRGGAHLSNSGNTIYF.